Listed below are T cell receptor beta chains from one sample, sequenced in a study of Ad26.COV2.S vaccination and SARS-CoV-2 variants. Sequencing was performed with immunoSEQ multiplex PCR; in TCRdb, only in-frame clones are kept and a portion is missing. The repertoire holds 300,000 to 400,000 clones, with around 88% as singletons. The sample consisted of peripheral blood, taken in a trial of Ad26.COV2.S vaccine versus placebo. The receptors were gathered from a person aged 18-65 years who received the Ad26.COV2.S COVID-19 vaccine or a placebo. Each CDR3 is given with its conserved first and last residue. Fields, in order: V gene, J gene, D gene, clone size, CDR3 protein, CDR3 DNA. The D gene is left open where the match is weak. Rows may omit the clone size; those that give it use once, few, many or a size class.

TRBV6-1	TRBJ2-1	TRBD2	.	CASSKTSGTYNEQFF	TGTGCCAGCAGTAAGACTAGCGGGACCTACAATGAGCAGTTCTTC
TRBV14	TRBJ2-5	TRBD2	once	CASSQRALAGEETQYF	TGTGCCAGCAGCCAAAGGGCGCTAGCGGGGGAAGAGACCCAGTACTTC
TRBV14	TRBJ2-7	TRBD2	.	CASSQTSGSPYEQYF	TGTGCCAGCAGCCAGACTAGCGGGTCCCCCTACGAGCAGTACTTC
TRBV5-6	TRBJ1-2	.	.	CASSLYGGGYTF	TGTGCCAGCAGCTTGTATGGGGGTGGCTACACCTTC
TRBV2	TRBJ2-3	TRBD1	.	CARDRDRVSDTQYF	TGTGCCAGAGACCGGGACAGGGTGTCAGATACGCAGTATTTT
TRBV18	TRBJ1-1	TRBD1	.	CASSLRDRVNTEAFF	TGTGCCAGCTCACTTAGGGACAGGGTTAACACTGAAGCTTTCTTT
TRBV19	TRBJ2-3	TRBD2	once	CASGKAGGLDTQYF	TGTGCCAGTGGTAAAGCGGGAGGGCTTGATACGCAGTATTTT
TRBV7-9	TRBJ1-2	.	.	CASSARVGYTF	TGTGCCAGCAGCGCCAGGGTTGGCTACACCTTC
TRBV7-8	TRBJ2-7	TRBD2	.	CASSLVTSGTGFPYEQYF	TGTGCCAGCAGCTTAGTAACTAGCGGGACCGGCTTTCCCTACGAGCAGTACTTC
TRBV4-1	TRBJ1-5	TRBD1	once	CASSEQGANQPQHF	TGCGCCAGCAGCGAACAGGGGGCTAATCAGCCCCAGCATTTT
TRBV18	TRBJ1-1	.	few	CASSPVIAEAFF	TGTGCCAGCTCACCGGTGATTGCTGAAGCTTTCTTT
TRBV2	TRBJ2-1	TRBD2	.	CASSLAGGPGEQFF	TGTGCCAGCAGTTTAGCGGGGGGGCCGGGTGAGCAGTTCTTC
TRBV18	TRBJ1-1	.	.	CASHGQLNTEAFF	TGTGCCAGCCATGGACAGCTGAACACTGAAGCTTTCTTT
TRBV28	TRBJ1-4	.	.	CASSLGAREKLFF	TGTGCCAGCAGTTTGGGGGCGAGGGAAAAACTGTTTTTT
TRBV6-5	TRBJ1-1	.	.	CASSYGTENTEAFF	TGTGCCAGCAGTTACGGAACGGAGAACACTGAAGCTTTCTTT
TRBV29-1	TRBJ1-1	.	.	CSVPDSEAFF	TGCAGCGTGCCGGACAGTGAAGCTTTCTTT
TRBV7-2	TRBJ2-3	TRBD2	.	CASSLVYLAGVSTDTQYF	TGTGCCAGCAGCTTAGTTTATTTAGCGGGGGTGTCCACAGATACGCAGTATTTT
TRBV20-1	TRBJ2-3	TRBD2	.	CSASFGGEADTQYF	TGCAGTGCTAGTTTCGGGGGGGAGGCAGATACGCAGTATTTT
TRBV18	TRBJ1-2	TRBD1	few	CASSPGTGGFLGYTF	TGTGCCAGCTCACCCGGGACAGGAGGCTTCTTGGGCTACACCTTC
TRBV4-3	TRBJ1-4	TRBD1	.	CASSKRGTGNEKLFF	TGCGCCAGCAGCAAAAGGGGGACAGGGAATGAAAAACTGTTTTTT
TRBV28	TRBJ2-2	TRBD2	.	CASTLGGRNTGELFF	TGTGCCAGCACACTCGGCGGGAGGAACACCGGGGAGCTGTTTTTT
TRBV7-8	TRBJ1-5	.	few	CASSSAGRRGNQPQHF	TGTGCCAGCAGCTCCGCGGGCCGTCGGGGCAATCAGCCCCAGCATTTT
TRBV28	TRBJ1-1	TRBD1	.	CASSLGRGLGEAFF	TGTGCCAGCAGTTTAGGCAGGGGGCTCGGTGAAGCTTTCTTT
TRBV19	TRBJ1-3	.	.	CASNPPGVDSGNTIYF	TGTGCCAGTAATCCTCCCGGGGTCGACTCTGGAAACACCATATATTTT
TRBV2	TRBJ2-1	TRBD2	.	CASRAGGSSYNEQFF	TGTGCCAGCAGGGCGGGGGGAAGCTCCTACAATGAGCAGTTCTTC
TRBV28	TRBJ1-2	.	.	CASRPPRGIYGYTF	TGTGCCAGCAGACCCCCGAGGGGGATCTATGGCTACACCTTC
TRBV25-1	TRBJ1-3	.	.	CASRLSGNTIYF	TGTGCCAGCAGGCTCTCTGGAAACACCATATATTTT
TRBV12-3/TRBV12-4	TRBJ1-1	.	.	CASSLLDRPEAFF	TGTGCCAGCAGTTTATTGGACAGACCTGAAGCTTTCTTT
TRBV5-1	TRBJ2-3	.	.	CASSLAGTDTQYF	TGCGCCAGCAGCCTCGCAGGCACAGATACGCAGTATTTT
TRBV11-3	TRBJ2-1	.	.	CASSAIGNEQFF	TGTGCCAGCAGCGCGATAGGGAATGAGCAGTTCTTC
TRBV13	TRBJ1-3	.	.	CASSLGRSSGNTIYF	TGTGCCAGCAGCTTAGGCAGGAGCTCTGGAAACACCATATATTTT
TRBV7-8	TRBJ1-5	TRBD1	.	CASSPFGQGGNQPQHF	TGTGCCAGCAGCCCCTTCGGACAGGGAGGGAATCAGCCCCAGCATTTT
TRBV19	TRBJ1-1	.	.	CASSIARAMINTEAFF	TGTGCCAGTAGTATAGCCAGGGCAATGATCAACACTGAAGCTTTCTTT
TRBV9	TRBJ2-1	TRBD2	.	CASSVGLAESYNEQFF	TGTGCCAGCAGCGTAGGGCTAGCGGAGTCCTACAATGAGCAGTTCTTC
TRBV29-1	TRBJ1-1	TRBD1	.	CSGAFGTDTEAFF	TGCAGCGGGGCCTTCGGGACAGACACTGAAGCTTTCTTT
TRBV2	TRBJ2-1	TRBD2	.	CASSLAGGSYNEQFF	TGTGCCAGCAGCTTGGCGGGGGGCTCCTACAATGAGCAGTTCTTC
TRBV9	TRBJ1-6	.	.	CASSPRTTGNSPLHF	TGTGCCAGCAGCCCACGAACAACGGGGAATTCACCCCTCCACTTT
TRBV11-3	TRBJ2-1	.	.	CASSFSDSDNEQFF	TGTGCCAGCAGCTTTTCCGATAGCGACAATGAGCAGTTCTTC
TRBV7-7	TRBJ2-3	.	.	CASSLDPGPGHTQYF	TGTGCTAGCAGCTTGGATCCGGGCCCCGGGCATACGCAGTATTTT
TRBV18	TRBJ1-5	.	few	CASSQIGGADQPQHF	TGTGCCAGCTCACAGATCGGGGGGGCAGATCAGCCCCAGCATTTT
TRBV4-1	TRBJ1-2	.	.	CASSQAGYGYTF	TGCGCCAGCAGCCAAGCAGGGTACGGCTACACCTTC
TRBV15	TRBJ2-7	.	.	CATSRRAGPYEQYF	TGTGCCACCAGCAGACGGGCGGGACCCTACGAGCAGTACTTC
TRBV3-1/TRBV3-2	TRBJ2-7	TRBD1	few	CASRAGTGSYEQYF	TGTGCCAGCAGAGCCGGGACAGGGTCCTACGAGCAGTACTTC
TRBV7-2	TRBJ2-7	TRBD2	few	CASSPQAGVYEQYF	TGTGCCAGCAGCCCCCAAGCGGGAGTCTACGAGCAGTACTTC
TRBV30	TRBJ1-4	.	.	CAWSVRNEKLFF	TGTGCCTGGAGTGTACGTAATGAAAAACTGTTTTTT
TRBV27	TRBJ2-7	.	.	CASSPNLSYEQYF	TGTGCCAGCTCCCCGAATCTGTCCTACGAGCAGTACTTC
TRBV6-5	TRBJ2-7	TRBD1	.	CASTGTGNSYEQYF	TGTGCCAGCACCGGGACAGGGAATTCCTACGAGCAGTACTTC
TRBV13	TRBJ2-3	.	.	CASSPRGALTDTQYF	TGTGCCAGCAGCCCCCGGGGGGCCCTCACAGATACGCAGTATTTT
TRBV4-1	TRBJ2-4	TRBD2	.	CASSQGPSGDKNIQYF	TGCGCCAGCAGCCAGGGACCTAGCGGGGACAAAAACATTCAGTACTTC
TRBV7-8	TRBJ1-1	TRBD1	.	CASSAPQGPPDF	TGTGCCAGCAGCGCACCACAGGGGCCCCCCGACTTT